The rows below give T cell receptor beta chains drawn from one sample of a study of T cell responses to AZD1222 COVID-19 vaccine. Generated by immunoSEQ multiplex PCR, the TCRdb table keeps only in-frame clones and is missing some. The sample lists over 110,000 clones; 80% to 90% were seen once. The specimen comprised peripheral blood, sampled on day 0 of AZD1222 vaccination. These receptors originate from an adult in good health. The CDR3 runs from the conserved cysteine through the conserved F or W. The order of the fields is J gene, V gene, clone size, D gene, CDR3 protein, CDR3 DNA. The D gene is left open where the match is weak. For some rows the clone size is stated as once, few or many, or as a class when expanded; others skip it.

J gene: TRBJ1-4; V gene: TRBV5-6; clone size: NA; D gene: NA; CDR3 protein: CASSLGAATNEKLFF; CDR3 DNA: TGTGCCAGCAGCCTGGGGGCGGCAACTAATGAAAAACTGTTTTTT
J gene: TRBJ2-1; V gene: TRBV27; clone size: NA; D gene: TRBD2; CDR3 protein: CASTRLAAGAEQFF; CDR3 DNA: TGTGCCAGCACCCGACTAGCGGCGGGGGCTGAGCAGTTCTTC
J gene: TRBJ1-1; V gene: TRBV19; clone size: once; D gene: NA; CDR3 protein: CASSVGNTEAFF; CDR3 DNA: TGTGCCAGTAGTGTAGGGAACACTGAAGCTTTCTTT
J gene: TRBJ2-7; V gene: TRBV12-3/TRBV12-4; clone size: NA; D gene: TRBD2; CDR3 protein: CASSLGGKQYF; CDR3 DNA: TGTGCCAGCAGTTTGGGGGGGAAGCAGTACTTC
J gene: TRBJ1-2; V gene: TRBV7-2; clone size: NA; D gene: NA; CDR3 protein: CASSLGAGYPNYGYTF; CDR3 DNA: TGTGCCAGCAGCTTAGGTGCCGGGTATCCTAACTATGGCTACACCTTC
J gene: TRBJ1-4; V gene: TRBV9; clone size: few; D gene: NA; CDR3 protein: CASSSGAAGYQFF; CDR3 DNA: TGTGCCAGCAGCTCCGGGGCAGCAGGGTATCAGTTTTTT
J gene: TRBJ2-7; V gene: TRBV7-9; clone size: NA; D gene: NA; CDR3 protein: CASSPRSEQYF; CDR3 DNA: TGTGCCAGCAGCCCCCGAAGCGAGCAGTACTTC
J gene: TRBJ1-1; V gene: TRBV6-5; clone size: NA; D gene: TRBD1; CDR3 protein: CASTSDFRGKRAFF; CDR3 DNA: TGTGCCAGCACCTCAGATTTCAGGGGGAAAAGAGCTTTCTTT
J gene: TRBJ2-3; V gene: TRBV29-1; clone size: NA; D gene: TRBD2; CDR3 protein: CSTSGASDTQYF; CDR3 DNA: TGCAGTACTAGCGGGGCCAGCGATACGCAGTATTTT
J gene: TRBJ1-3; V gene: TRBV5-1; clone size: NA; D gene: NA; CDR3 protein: CASSRGSSGNTIYF; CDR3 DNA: TGCGCCAGCAGCAGGGGGTCGTCTGGAAACACCATATATTTT
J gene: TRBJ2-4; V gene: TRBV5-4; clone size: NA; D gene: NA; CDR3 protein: CASSLSRGKNIQYF; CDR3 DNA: TGTGCCAGCAGCTTGTCGCGTGGCAAAAACATTCAGTACTTC
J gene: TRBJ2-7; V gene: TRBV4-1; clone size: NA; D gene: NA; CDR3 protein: CASSQAGPQDEQYF; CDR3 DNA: TGCGCCAGCAGCCAAGCGGGTCCCCAGGACGAGCAGTACTTC
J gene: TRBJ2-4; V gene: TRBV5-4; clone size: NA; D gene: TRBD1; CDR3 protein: CASSQWTGGGNIQYF; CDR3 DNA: TGTGCCAGCAGTCAGTGGACAGGCGGTGGAAACATTCAGTACTTC
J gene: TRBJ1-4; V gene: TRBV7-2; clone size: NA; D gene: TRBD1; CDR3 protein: CASSFNRQGRNEKLFF; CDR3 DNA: TGTGCCAGCAGCTTCAACCGACAGGGGAGGAATGAAAAACTGTTTTTT
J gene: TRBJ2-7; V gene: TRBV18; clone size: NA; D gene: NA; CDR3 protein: CASSLSGLSEQYF; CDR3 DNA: TGTGCCAGCTCACTGTCAGGACTAAGCGAGCAGTACTTC
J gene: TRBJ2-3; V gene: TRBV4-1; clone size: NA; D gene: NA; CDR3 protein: CASRTDDGVTADTQYF; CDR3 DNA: TGCGCCAGCAGGACTGATGACGGGGTGACCGCAGATACGCAGTATTTT
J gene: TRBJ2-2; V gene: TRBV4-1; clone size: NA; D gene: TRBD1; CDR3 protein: CASSYRTGDTVPELFF; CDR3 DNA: TGCGCCAGCAGCTATCGGACAGGGGACACCGTTCCGGAGCTGTTTTTT
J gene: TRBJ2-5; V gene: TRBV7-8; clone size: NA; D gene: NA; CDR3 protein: CASSLIRAGRGETQYF; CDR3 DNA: TGTGCCAGCAGCTTAATTAGGGCGGGACGGGGGGAGACCCAGTACTTC
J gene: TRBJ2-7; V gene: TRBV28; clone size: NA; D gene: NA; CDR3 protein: CASSPSLAPYEQYF; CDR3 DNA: TGTGCCAGCAGTCCGTCACTAGCTCCCTACGAGCAGTACTTC
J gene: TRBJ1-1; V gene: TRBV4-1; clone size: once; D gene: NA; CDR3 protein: CASSQGLRDGRGEAFF; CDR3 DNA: TGCGCCAGCAGCCAAGGGCTGCGGGATGGGAGGGGAGAAGCTTTCTTT
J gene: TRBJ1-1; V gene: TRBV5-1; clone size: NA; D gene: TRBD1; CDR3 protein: CASSLDRGRPSTEAFF; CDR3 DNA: TGCGCCAGCAGCTTGGACAGGGGGCGTCCGAGTACTGAAGCTTTCTTT
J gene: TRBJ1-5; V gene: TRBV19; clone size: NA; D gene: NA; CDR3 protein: CASTPEGQTNQPQHF; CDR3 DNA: TGTGCCAGTACCCCAGAGGGGCAGACAAATCAGCCCCAGCATTTT
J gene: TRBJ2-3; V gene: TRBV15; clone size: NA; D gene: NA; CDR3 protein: CATSRDWGNTDTQYF; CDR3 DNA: TGTGCCACCAGCAGAGATTGGGGGAACACAGATACGCAGTATTTT
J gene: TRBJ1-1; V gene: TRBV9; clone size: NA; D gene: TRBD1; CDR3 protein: CASSADRGVLFATEAFF; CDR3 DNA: TGTGCCAGCAGCGCTGACAGGGGGGTCTTATTCGCCACTGAAGCTTTCTTT
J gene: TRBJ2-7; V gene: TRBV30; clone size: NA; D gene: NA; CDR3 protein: CAWSANTYEQYF; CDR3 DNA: TGTGCCTGGAGTGCCAATACCTACGAGCAGTACTTC
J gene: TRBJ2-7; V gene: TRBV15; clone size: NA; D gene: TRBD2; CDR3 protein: CATSRVGGGYEQYF; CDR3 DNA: TGTGCCACCAGCAGAGTAGGCGGGGGATACGAGCAGTACTTC
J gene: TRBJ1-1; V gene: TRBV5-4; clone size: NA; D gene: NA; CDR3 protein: CASSWWTARNTEAFF; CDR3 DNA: TGTGCCAGCAGCTGGTGGACAGCGAGGAACACTGAAGCTTTCTTT